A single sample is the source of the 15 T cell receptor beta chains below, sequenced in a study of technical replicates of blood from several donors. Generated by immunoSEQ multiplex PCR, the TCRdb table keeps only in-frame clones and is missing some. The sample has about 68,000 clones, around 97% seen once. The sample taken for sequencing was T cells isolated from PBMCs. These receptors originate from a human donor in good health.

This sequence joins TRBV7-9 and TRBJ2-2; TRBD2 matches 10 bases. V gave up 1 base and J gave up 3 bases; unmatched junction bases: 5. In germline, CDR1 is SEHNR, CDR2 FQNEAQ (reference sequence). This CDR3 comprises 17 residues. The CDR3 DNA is TGTGCCAGCAGCTTAGAATTAGCGGGAGGTTACACCGGGGAGCTGTTTTTT. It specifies CASSLELAGGYTGELFF. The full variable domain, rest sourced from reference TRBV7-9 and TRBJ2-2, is DTGVSQNPRHKITKRGQNVTFRCDPISEHNRLYWYRQTLGQGPEFLTYFQNEAQLEKSRLLSDRFSAERPKGSFSTLEIQRTEQGDSAMYLCASSLELAGGYTGELFFGEGSRLTVL.

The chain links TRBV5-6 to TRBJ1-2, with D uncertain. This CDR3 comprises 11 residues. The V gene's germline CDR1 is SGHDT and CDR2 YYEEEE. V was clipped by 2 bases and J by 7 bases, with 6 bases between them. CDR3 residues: CASSLLLGYTF. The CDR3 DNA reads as TGTGCCAGCAGCTTACTACTTGGCTACACCTTC.

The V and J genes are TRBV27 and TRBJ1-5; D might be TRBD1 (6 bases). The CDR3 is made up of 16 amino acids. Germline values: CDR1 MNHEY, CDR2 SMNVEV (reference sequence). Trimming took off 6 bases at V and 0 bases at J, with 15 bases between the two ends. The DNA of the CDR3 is TGTGCCAGCAGCAGAACGACAGGAAATAGCAATCAGCCCCAGCATTTT. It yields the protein CASSRTTGNSNQPQHF.

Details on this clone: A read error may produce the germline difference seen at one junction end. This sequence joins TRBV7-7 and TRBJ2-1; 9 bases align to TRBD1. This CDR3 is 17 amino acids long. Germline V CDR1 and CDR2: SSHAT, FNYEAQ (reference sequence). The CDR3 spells CASSLGQGGGGYNEQFF. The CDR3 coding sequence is TGTGCTAGCAGCTTGGGACAGGGAGGAGGCGGCTACAATGAGCAGTTCTTC.

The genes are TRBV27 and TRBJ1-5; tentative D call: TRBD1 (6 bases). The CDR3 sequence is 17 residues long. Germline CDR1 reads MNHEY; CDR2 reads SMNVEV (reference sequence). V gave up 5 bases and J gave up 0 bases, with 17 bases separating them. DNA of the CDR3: TGTGCCAGCAGTCCATACAGGGTGAAGGATAGCAATCAGCCCCAGCATTTT. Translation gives CASSPYRVKDSNQPQHF.

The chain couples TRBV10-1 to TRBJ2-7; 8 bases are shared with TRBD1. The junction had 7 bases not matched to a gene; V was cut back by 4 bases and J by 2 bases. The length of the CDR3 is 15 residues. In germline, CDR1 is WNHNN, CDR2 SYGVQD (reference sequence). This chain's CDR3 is CASSAGQGPAYEQYF. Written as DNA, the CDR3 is TGCGCCAGCAGTGCCGGACAGGGTCCAGCCTACGAGCAGTACTTC.

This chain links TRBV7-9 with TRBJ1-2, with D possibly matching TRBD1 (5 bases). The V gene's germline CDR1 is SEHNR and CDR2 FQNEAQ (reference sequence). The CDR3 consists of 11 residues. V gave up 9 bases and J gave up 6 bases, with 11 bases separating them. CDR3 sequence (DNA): TGTGCCAGACAGGACGGAGATGGCTACACCTTC. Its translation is CARQDGDGYTF. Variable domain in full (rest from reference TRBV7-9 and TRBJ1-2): DTGVSQNPRHKITKRGQNVTFRCDPISEHNRLYWYRQTLGQGPEFLTYFQNEAQLEKSRLLSDRFSAERPKGSFSTLEIQRTEQGDSAMYLCARQDGDGYTFGSGTRLTVV.

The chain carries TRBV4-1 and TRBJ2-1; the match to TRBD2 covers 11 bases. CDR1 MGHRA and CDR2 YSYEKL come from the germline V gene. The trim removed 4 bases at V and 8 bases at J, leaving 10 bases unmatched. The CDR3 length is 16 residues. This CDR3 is CASSRTTGTSGDEQFF. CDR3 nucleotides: TGCGCCAGCAGCCGTACAACCGGGACTAGCGGTGATGAGCAGTTCTTC.

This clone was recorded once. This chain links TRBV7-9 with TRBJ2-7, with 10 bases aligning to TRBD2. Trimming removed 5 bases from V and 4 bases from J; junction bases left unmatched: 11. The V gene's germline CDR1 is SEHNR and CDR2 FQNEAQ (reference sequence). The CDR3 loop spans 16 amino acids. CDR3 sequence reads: CASSPISGRAWYEQYF. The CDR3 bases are TGTGCCAGCAGCCCAATAAGCGGGAGGGCCTGGTACGAGCAGTACTTC. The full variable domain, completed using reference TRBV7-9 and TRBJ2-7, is DTGVSQNPRHKITKRGQNVTFRCDPISEHNRLYWYRQTLGQGPEFLTYFQNEAQLEKSRLLSDRFSAERPKGSFSTLEIQRTEQGDSAMYLCASSPISGRAWYEQYFGPGTRLTVT.

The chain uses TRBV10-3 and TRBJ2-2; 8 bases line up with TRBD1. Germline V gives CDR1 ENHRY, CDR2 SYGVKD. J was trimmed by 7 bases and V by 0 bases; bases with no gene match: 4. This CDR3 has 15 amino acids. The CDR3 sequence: CAISESGQGHGELFF. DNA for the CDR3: TGTGCCATCAGTGAGTCAGGACAGGGTCACGGGGAGCTGTTTTTT.

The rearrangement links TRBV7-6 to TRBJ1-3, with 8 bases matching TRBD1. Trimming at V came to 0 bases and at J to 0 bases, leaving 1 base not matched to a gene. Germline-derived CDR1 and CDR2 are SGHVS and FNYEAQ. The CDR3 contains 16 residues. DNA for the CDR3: TGTGCCAGCAGCTTAGCCGGACAGGGCTCTGGAAACACCATATATTTT. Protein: CASSLAGQGSGNTIYF.

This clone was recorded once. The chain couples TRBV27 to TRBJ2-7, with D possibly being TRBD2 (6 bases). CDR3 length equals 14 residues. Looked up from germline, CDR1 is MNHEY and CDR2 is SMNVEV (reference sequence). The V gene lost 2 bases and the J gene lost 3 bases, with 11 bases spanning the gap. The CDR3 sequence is CASSLGAGYYEQYF. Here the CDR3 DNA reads TGTGCCAGCAGTTTAGGCGCGGGATACTACGAGCAGTACTTC.

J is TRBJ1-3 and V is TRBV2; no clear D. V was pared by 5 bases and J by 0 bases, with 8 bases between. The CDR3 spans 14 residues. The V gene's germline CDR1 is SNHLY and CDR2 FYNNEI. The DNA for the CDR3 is TGTGCCAGCAGTACAGAGAACTCTGGAAACACCATATATTTT. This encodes CASSTENSGNTIYF.

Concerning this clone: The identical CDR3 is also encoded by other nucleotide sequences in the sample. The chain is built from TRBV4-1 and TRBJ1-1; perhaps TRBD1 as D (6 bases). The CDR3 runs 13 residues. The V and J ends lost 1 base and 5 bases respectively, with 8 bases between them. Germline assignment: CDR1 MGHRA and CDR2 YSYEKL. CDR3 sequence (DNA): TGCGCCAGCAGCCAAGTAACAGGGACTGAAGCTTTCTTT. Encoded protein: CASSQVTGTEAFF.

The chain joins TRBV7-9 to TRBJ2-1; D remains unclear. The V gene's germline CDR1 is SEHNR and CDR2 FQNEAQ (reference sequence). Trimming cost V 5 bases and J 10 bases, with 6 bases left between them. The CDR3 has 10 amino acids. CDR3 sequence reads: CASSLVEQFF. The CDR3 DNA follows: TGTGCCAGCAGCCTCGTAGAGCAGTTCTTC.